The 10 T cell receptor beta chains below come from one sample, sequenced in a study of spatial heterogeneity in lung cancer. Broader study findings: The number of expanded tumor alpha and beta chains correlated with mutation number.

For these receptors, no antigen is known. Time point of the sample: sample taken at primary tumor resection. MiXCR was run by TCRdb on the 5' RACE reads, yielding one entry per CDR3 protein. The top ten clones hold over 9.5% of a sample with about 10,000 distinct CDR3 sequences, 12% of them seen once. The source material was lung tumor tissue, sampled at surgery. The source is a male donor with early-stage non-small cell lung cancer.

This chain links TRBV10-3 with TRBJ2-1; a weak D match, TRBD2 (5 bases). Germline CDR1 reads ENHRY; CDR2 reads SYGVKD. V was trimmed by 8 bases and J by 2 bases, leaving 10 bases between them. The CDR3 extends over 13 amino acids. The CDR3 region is CAISSGTYNEQFF. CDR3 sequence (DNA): TGTGCCATCTCAAGCGGTACCTACAATGAGCAGTTCTTC.

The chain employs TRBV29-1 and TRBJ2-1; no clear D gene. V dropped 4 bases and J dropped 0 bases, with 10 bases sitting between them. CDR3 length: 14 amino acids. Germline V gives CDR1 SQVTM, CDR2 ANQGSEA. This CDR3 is CSVVGVSSYNEQFF. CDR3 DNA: TGCAGCGTTGTTGGGGTGAGCTCCTACAATGAGCAGTTCTTC.

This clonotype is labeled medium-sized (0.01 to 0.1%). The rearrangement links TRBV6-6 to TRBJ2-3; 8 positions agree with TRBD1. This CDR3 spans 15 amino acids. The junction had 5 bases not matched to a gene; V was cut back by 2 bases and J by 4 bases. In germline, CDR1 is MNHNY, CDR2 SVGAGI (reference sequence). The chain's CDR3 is CASSYRTGYADTQYF. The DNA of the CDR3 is TGTGCCAGCAGTTACAGGACAGGGTATGCAGATACGCAGTATTTT.

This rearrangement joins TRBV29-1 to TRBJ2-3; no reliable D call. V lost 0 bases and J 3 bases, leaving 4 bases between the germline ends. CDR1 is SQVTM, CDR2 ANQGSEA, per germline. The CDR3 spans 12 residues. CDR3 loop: CSVEEATDTQYF. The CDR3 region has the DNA TGCAGCGTTGAAGAAGCAACAGATACGCAGTATTTT.

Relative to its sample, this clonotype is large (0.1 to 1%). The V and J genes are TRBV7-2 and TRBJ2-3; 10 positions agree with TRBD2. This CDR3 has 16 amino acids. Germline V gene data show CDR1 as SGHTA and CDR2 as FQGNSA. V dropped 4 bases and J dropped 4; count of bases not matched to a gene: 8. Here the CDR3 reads CASSWASGSTPDTQYF. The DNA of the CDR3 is TGTGCCAGCAGCTGGGCTAGCGGGAGTACACCAGATACGCAGTATTTT.

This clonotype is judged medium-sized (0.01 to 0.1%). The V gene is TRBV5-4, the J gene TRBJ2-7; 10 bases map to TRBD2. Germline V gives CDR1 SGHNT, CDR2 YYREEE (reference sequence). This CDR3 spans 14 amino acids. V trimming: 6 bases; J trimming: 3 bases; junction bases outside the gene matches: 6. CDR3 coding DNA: TGTGCCAGCACTACTAGCGGGACCCTCTACGAGCAGTACTTC. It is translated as CASTTSGTLYEQYF.

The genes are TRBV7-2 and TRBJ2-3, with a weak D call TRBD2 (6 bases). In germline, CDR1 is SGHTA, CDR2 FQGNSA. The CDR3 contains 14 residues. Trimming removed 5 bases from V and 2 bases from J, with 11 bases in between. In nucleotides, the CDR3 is TGTGCCAGCAGCGCGGGACCTTCCACAGATACGCAGTATTTT. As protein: CASSAGPSTDTQYF.

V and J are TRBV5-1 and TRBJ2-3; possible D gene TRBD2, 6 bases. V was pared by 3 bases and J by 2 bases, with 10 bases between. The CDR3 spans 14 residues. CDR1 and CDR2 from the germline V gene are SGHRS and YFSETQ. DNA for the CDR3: TGCGCCAGCAGCTGGGGACTTTACACAGATACGCAGTATTTT. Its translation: CASSWGLYTDTQYF.

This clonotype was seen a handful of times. CDR3 sequence: CASSSGTGRPANYGYTF. CDR3 in DNA: TGCGCCAGCAGCTCCGGGACAGGGCGGCCGGCTAACTATGGCTACACCTTC. The chain couples TRBV4-1 to TRBJ1-2; the match to TRBD1 covers 9 bases. The CDR3 sequence is 17 residues long. Trimming removed 5 bases from V and 0 bases from J; junction bases left unmatched: 10. Germline V gene lookup returns CDR1 MGHRA and CDR2 YSYEKL.

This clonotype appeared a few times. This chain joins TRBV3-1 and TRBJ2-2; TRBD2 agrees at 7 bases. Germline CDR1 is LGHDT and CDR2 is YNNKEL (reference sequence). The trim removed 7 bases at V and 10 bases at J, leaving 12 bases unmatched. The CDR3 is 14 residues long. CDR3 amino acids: CASNRAGVREELFF. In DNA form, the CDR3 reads TGTGCCAGCAACCGCGCGGGGGTCCGGGAGGAGCTGTTTTTT.